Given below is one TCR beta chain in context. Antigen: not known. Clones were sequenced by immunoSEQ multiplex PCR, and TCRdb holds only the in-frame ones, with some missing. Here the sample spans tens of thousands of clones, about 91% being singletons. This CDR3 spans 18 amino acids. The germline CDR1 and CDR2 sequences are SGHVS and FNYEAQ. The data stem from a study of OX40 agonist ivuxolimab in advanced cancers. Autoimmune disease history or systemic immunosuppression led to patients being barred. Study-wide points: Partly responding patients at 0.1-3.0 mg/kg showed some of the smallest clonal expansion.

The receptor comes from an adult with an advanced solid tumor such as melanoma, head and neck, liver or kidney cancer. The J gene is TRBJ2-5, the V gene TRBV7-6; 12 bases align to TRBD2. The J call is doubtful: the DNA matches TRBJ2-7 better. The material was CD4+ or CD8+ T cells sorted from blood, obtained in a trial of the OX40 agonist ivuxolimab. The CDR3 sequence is CASSPHPGTSGPSYEQYF. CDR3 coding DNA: TGTGCCAGCAGCCCACACCCCGGGACTAGCGGGCCCTCCTACGAGCAGTACTTC.